The T cell receptor beta chain described here comes from a study of Ad26.COV2.S vaccination and SARS-CoV-2 variants. On the study more broadly: A COV1001 Ad26.COV2.S trial-arm participant provided the sample.

The repertoire was sequenced with immunoSEQ multiplex PCR; TCRdb's copy has only in-frame clones and lacks some. The sample lists just over 350,000 clones; 70% to 90% were seen once. Germline V gene sequence: CDR1 LGHDT, CDR2 YNNKEL (reference sequence). CDR3 length: 11 amino acids. V lost 3 bases and J lost 3, with 3 bases in between. The table lists this clone with a few counts. The antigen remains unidentified. The same CDR3 arises from other DNA sequences in this sample as well. Study-level findings and limits: Placebo recipients and vaccine recipients were similar in non-spike TCR breadth.

The treatment denotes: roughly 19 received Ad26.COV2.S at low or high dose, single or two shots; 5 received placebo; per-sample allocation not given. After the first vaccine or placebo injection, samples were drawn on day 63. This chain uses TRBV3-1 (or the pseudogene TRBV3-2) with TRBJ2-7, with D unclear. This sequence was found in a person between 18 and 65 years old who received the Ad26.COV2.S COVID-19 vaccine or a placebo. The sample consisted of peripheral blood, taken in a trial of Ad26.COV2.S vaccine versus placebo. For the CDR3, the DNA is TGTGCCAGCAGCCACAGCTACGAGCAGTACTTC. Amino acid sequence: CASSHSYEQYF.